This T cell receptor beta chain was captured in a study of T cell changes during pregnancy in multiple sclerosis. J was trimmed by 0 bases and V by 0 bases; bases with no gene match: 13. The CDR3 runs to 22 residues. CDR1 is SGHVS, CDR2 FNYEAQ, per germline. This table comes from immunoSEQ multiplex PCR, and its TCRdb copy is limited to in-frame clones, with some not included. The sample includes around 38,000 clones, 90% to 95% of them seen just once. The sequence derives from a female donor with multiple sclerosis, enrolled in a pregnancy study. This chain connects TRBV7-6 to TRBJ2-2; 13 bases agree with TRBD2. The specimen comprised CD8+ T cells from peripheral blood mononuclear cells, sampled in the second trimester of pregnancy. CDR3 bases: TGTGCCAGCAGCTTAGCGCTAACTAGCGGGGGGGCCCGATTTTCGAACACCGGGGAGCTGTTTTTT. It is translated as CASSLALTSGGARFSNTGELFF.